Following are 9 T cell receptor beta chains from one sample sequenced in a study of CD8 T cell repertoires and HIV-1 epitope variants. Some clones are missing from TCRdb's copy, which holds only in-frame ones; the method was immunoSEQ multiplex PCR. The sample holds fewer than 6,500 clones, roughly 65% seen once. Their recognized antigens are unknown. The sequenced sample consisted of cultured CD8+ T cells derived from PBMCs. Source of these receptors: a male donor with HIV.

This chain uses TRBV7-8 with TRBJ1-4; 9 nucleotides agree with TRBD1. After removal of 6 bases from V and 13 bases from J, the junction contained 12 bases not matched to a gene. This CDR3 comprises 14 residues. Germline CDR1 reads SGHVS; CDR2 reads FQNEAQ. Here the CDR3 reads CASSGGTGIGILFF. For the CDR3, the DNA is TGTGCCAGCAGTGGCGGGACAGGGATAGGGATACTGTTTTTT.

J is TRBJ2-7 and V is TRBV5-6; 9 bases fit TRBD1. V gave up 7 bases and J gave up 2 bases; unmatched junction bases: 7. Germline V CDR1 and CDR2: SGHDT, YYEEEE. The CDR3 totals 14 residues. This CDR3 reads CASGSGTGTYEQYF. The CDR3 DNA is TGTGCCAGCGGATCCGGGACAGGGACCTACGAGCAGTACTTC. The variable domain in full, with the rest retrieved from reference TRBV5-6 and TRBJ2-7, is DAGVTQSPTHLIKTRGQQVTLRCSPKSGHDTVSWYQQALGQGPQFIFQYYEEEERQRGNFPDRFSGHQFPNYSSELNVNALLLGDSALYLCASGSGTGTYEQYFGPGTRLTVT.

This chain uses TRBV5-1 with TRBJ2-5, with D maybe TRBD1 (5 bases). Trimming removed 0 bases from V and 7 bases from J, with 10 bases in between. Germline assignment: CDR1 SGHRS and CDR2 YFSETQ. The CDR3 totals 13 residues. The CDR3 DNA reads TGCGCCAGCAGCTTGGAGGGGCAGGGGACCCAGTACTTC. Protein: CASSLEGQGTQYF.

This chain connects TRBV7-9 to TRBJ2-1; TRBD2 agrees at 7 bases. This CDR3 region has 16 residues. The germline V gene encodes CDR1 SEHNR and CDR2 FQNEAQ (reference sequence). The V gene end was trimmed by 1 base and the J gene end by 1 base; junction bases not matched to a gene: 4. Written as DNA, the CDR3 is TGTGCCAGCAGCTTAGAGGGCGGGAGATCCTACAATGAGCAGTTCTTC. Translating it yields CASSLEGGRSYNEQFF.

The CDR3 is CASSQNRLLNTEAFF. In DNA form, the CDR3 reads TGTGCCAGCAGCCAAAACCGCTTACTGAACACTGAAGCTTTCTTT. The rearrangement joins TRBV6-5 to TRBJ1-1; D is unresolved. Deletions cut 6 bases from V and 0 bases from J, with 14 bases between. Germline-derived CDR1 and CDR2 are MNHEY and SVGAGI. This CDR3 is built from 15 residues.

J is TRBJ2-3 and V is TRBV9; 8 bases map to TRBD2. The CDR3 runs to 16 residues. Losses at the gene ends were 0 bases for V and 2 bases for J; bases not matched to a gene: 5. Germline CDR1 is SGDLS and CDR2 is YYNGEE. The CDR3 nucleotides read TGTGCCAGCAGCGTAGAGGGAGCGGGGGCCACAGATACGCAGTATTTT. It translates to CASSVEGAGATDTQYF.

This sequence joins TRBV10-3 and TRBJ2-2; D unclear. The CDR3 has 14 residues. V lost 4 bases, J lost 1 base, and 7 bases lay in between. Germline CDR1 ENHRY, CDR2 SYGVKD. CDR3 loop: CAISGPGNTGELFF. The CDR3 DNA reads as TGTGCCATCAGTGGGCCCGGGAACACCGGGGAGCTGTTTTTT.

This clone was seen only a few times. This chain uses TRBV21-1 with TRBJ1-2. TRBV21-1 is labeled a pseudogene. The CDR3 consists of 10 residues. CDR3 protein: CASSHQPGYF. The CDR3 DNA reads TGTGCCAGCAGCCACCAGCCGGGTTACTTC.

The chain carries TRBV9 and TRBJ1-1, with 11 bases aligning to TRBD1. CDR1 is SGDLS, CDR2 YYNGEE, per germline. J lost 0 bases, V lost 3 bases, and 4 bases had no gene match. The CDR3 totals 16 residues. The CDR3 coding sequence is TGTGCCAGCAGCGGATGGACAGGGGGCATGAACACTGAAGCTTTCTTT. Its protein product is CASSGWTGGMNTEAFF.